These 6 T cell receptor beta chains were all obtained from the same sample, sequenced in a study of blood T cell repertoires in COVID-19. Generated by immunoSEQ multiplex PCR, the TCRdb table keeps only in-frame clones and is missing some. The sample records 150,000 to 200,000 clones, approximately 86% being singletons. The sequencing input was peripheral blood. These TCRs come from a man between 45 and 60 years old with active or convalescent COVID-19.

The chain combines TRBV19 with TRBJ2-1; 10 positions match TRBD1. CDR3 size: 13 residues. V gave up 4 bases and J gave up 9 bases; unmatched junction bases: 3. Per germline, CDR1 LNHDA and CDR2 SQIVND (reference sequence). The CDR3 here is CASSRDRGLEQFF. The CDR3 DNA is TGTGCCAGTAGTAGGGACAGGGGACTTGAGCAGTTCTTC.

This clone is a singleton in its sample. The chain joins TRBV24-1 to TRBJ1-3; D is unresolved. The CDR3 contains 13 residues. Trimming shortened V by 7 bases and J by 3 bases, and 9 bases separated the two germline ends. Germline CDR1 KGHDR, CDR2 SFDVKD. CDR3 sequence reads: CATRPTGGNTIYF. CDR3 in DNA: TGTGCCACCAGACCGACGGGTGGAAACACCATATATTTT.

This rearrangement joins TRBV5-4 to TRBJ1-1, with TRBD1 matching over 11 bases. The CDR3 length is 17 residues. Germline V lookup: CDR1 SGHNT, CDR2 YYREEE (reference sequence). J lost 1 base, V lost 4 bases, and 9 bases had no gene match. The CDR3, as DNA: TGTGCCAGCAGCGGCGGACAGGGGGCGCTTGGGAACACTGAAGCTTTCTTT. The encoded protein is CASSGGQGALGNTEAFF.

The chain couples TRBV19 to TRBJ1-4; a possible D gene is TRBD1 (5 bases). Germline CDR1 LNHDA, CDR2 SQIVND (reference sequence). Trimming left V 2 bases short and J 3 bases short, with 10 bases between. The CDR3 has 15 residues. The CDR3 sequence is CASSIQGPPNEKLFF. In DNA, the CDR3 is TGTGCCAGTAGTATACAGGGCCCTCCTAATGAAAAACTGTTTTTT. The full variable domain, its missing parts supplied by reference TRBV19 and TRBJ1-4, is DGGITQSPKYLFRKEGQNVTLSCEQNLNHDAMYWYRQDPGQGLRLIYYSQIVNDFQKGDIAEGYSVSREKKESFPLTVTSAQKNPTAFYLCASSIQGPPNEKLFFGSGTQLSVL.

V is TRBV6-2 or TRBV6-3 and J is TRBJ1-2; D may be TRBD1 (6 bases). Germline-derived CDR1 and CDR2 are MNHEY and SVGEGT. Trimming removed 6 bases at V and 8 bases at J, with 31 bases between. The CDR3 spans 18 residues. For the CDR3, the DNA is TGTGCCAGCAGCCTACGCAGGGGTCGTCCAGGGGCGGATCCGGGCTACACCTTC. Amino acid sequence: CASSLRRGRPGADPGYTF.

The V and J genes are TRBV28 and TRBJ2-3; 10 positions agree with TRBD2. The CDR3 length is 16 residues. Germline V lookup: CDR1 MDHEN, CDR2 SYDVKM. J was trimmed by 4 bases and V by 5 bases; bases with no gene match: 9. CDR3 bases: TGTGCCAGCAGTCCCCTAGCGGGAGAGTGGGCAGATACGCAGTATTTT. Its translation is CASSPLAGEWADTQYF.